Each of the 8 T cell receptor beta chains below was sequenced from the same sample in a study of resident and recirculating memory T cells in vitiligo. TCRdb's copy holds only in-frame clones and misses some; the assay was immunoSEQ multiplex PCR. The repertoire consists of approximately 69,000 clones, with approximately 93% occurring once and the leading ten covering less than 5.5%. The sample was blood. The receptors shown here come from a male donor with vitiligo.

The chain joins TRBV25-1 to TRBJ1-6; perhaps TRBD1 as D (6 bases). Per germline, CDR1 MGHDK and CDR2 SYGVNS. The CDR3 is made up of 14 amino acids. The V end was cut by 8 bases, the J end by 8 bases, with 16 bases between. The chain's CDR3 is CASGAGALHSPLHF. In nucleotides, the CDR3 is TGTGCCAGCGGGGCAGGGGCGCTCCATTCACCCCTCCACTTT.

The rearrangement uses TRBV2 and TRBJ1-2, with 7 bases lining up with TRBD1. The germline CDR1 and CDR2 sequences are SNHLY and FYNNEI. The trim removed 3 bases at V and 7 bases at J, leaving 2 bases unmatched. The CDR3 length is 12 residues. CDR3 in amino acids: CASSETGFGYTF. In DNA, the CDR3 is TGTGCCAGCAGTGAGACAGGGTTTGGCTACACCTTC.

This clone was seen a few times. The chain carries TRBV5-6 and TRBJ1-1, with a possible D match to TRBD1 (5 bases). The germline gives CDR1 SGHDT, CDR2 YYEEEE. The CDR3 has 15 amino acids. Trimming cost V 0 bases and J 5 bases, with 14 bases left between them. The CDR3 sequence: CASSLGAGIGTEAFF. Written as DNA, the CDR3 is TGTGCCAGCAGCTTGGGCGCAGGGATAGGGACTGAAGCTTTCTTT.

CDR3: CASSHNFRGESSGANVLTF. CDR3 sequence (DNA): TGCGCCAGCAGCCATAACTTCAGGGGTGAGAGCTCTGGGGCCAACGTCCTGACTTTC. The chain employs TRBV4-1 and TRBJ2-6; TRBD1 might be the D (6 bases). Per the germline V gene, CDR1 is MGHRA and CDR2 is YSYEKL. Deletions cut 3 bases from V and 0 bases from J, with 18 bases between. CDR3 length: 19 residues.

The V gene is TRBV5-1, the J gene TRBJ1-1, with unresolved D. Germline CDR1 and CDR2: SGHRS and YFSETQ. Trimming cost V 4 bases and J 1 base, with 11 bases left between them. The CDR3 is 14 residues long. This CDR3 is CASSPTGENTEAFF. The DNA for the CDR3 is TGCGCCAGCAGCCCGACGGGAGAGAACACTGAAGCTTTCTTT.

This clone has ten or more counts. The chain couples TRBV9 to TRBJ1-2; 7 positions match TRBD1. V trimming: 0 bases; J trimming: 8 bases; junction bases outside the gene matches: 10. This CDR3 has 15 amino acids. Germline V gene lookup returns CDR1 SGDLS and CDR2 YYNGEE. As DNA, the CDR3 is TGTGCCAGCAGCGTAGGAGGGGGCGAATTCGAAGGCTACACCTTC. Translating it yields CASSVGGGEFEGYTF. The full variable domain, with the rest looked up from reference TRBV9 and TRBJ1-2, is DSGVTQTPKHLITATGQRVTLRCSPRSGDLSVYWYQQSLDQGLQFLIQYYNGEERAKGNILERFSAQQFPDLHSELNLSSLELGDSALYFCASSVGGGEFEGYTFGSGTRLTVV.

The rearrangement links TRBV10-3 to TRBJ2-1; 7 bases agree with TRBD1. The J segment lost 9 bases and the V segment lost 2 bases, leaving 10 bases of the junction unmatched. CDR3 size: 15 residues. Per the germline V gene, CDR1 is ENHRY and CDR2 is SYGVKD. CDR3 amino acids: CAISEGRGTGGEQFF. In nucleotides, the CDR3 is TGTGCCATCAGTGAGGGCAGGGGGACGGGTGGTGAGCAGTTCTTC.

This clone was detected once. The chain joins TRBV4-3 to TRBJ1-3, with 7 bases lining up with TRBD1. Germline lookup yields CDR1 LGHNA and CDR2 YSLEER. The CDR3 has 19 residues. V lost 0 bases and J lost 0; bases outside the gene matches: 11. Written as DNA, the CDR3 is TGCGCCAGCAGCCAAGACAGTCCGGGACAGTTCGACTCTGGAAACACCATATATTTT. Its translation is CASSQDSPGQFDSGNTIYF.